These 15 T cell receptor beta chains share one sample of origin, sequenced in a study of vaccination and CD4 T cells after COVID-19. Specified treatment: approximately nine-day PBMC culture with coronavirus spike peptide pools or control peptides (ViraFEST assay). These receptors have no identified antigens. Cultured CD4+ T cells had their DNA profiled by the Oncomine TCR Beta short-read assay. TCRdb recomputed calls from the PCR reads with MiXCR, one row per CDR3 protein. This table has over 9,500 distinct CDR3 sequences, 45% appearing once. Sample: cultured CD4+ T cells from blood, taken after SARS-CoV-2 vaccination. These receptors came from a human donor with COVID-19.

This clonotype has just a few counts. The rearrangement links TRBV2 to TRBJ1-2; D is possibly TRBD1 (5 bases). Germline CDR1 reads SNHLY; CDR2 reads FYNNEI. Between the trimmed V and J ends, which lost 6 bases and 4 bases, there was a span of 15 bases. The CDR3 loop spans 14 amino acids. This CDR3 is CASRMGTRTYGYTF. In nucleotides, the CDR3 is TGTGCCAGCAGAATGGGGACCCGGACCTATGGCTACACCTTC. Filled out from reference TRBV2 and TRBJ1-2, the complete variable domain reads EPEVTQTPSHQVTQMGQEVILRCVPISNHLYFYWYRQILGQKVEFLVSFYNNEISEKSEIFDDQFSVERPDGSNFTLKIRSTKLEDSAMYFCASRMGTRTYGYTFGSGTRLTVV.

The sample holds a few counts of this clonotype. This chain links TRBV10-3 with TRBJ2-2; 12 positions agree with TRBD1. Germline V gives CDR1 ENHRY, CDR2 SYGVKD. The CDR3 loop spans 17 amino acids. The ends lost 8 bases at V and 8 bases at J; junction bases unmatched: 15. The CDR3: CAIRPSPGQGALGELFF. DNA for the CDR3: TGTGCCATCCGACCATCCCCGGGACAGGGGGCATTGGGGGAGCTGTTTTTT.

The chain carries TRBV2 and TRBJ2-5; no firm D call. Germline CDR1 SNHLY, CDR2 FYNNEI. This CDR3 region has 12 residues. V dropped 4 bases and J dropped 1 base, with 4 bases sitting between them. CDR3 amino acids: CASSVAQETQYF. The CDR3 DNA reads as TGTGCCAGCAGTGTTGCCCAAGAGACCCAGTACTTC.

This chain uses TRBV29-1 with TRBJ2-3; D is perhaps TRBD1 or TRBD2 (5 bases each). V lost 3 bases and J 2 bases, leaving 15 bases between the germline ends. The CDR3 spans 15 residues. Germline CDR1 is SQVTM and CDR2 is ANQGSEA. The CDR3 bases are TGCAGCGTTGAGACTATAGTGGACATCACAGATACGCAGTATTTT. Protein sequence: CSVETIVDITDTQYF.

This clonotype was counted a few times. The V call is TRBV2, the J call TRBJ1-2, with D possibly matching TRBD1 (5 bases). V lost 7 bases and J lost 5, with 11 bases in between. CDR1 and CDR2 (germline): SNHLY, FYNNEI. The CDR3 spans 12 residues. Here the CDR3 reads CASTPGRYGYTF. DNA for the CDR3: TGTGCCAGCACTCCGGGACGGTATGGCTACACCTTC.

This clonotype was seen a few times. For the CDR3, the DNA is TGTGCCAGTTCCGTCGGTAGCAATCAGCCCCAGCATTTT. This codes for CASSVGSNQPQHF. V is TRBV19 and J is TRBJ1-5; D is unresolved. V lost 8 bases to trimming and J lost 0 bases, with 8 bases between them. Germline V gene data show CDR1 as LNHDA and CDR2 as SQIVND (reference sequence). The CDR3 consists of 13 residues. Supplemented by reference TRBV19 and TRBJ1-5, the full variable domain reads DGGITQSPKYLFRKEGQNVTLSCEQNLNHDAMYWYRQDPGQGLRLIYYSQIVNDFQKGDIAEGYSVSREKKESFPLTVTSAQKNPTAFYLCASSVGSNQPQHFGDGTRLSIL.

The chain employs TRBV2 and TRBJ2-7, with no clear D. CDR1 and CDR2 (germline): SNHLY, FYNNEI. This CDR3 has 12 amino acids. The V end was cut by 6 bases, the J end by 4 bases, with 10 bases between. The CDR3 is CASRSVTYEQYF. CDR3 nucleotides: TGTGCCAGCAGGTCGGTTACTTACGAGCAGTACTTC.

CDR3 in DNA: TGTGCCAGCAGCTTCGGGGCAGGGGGGATCACAGATACGCAGTATTTT. This codes for CASSFGAGGITDTQYF. The chain is built from TRBV7-2 and TRBJ2-3, with D perhaps matching TRBD1 (7 bases). The CDR3 has 16 residues. CDR1 is SGHTA, CDR2 FQGNSA, per germline. V was pared by 3 bases and J by 2 bases, with 15 bases between. Variable domain in full (rest from reference TRBV7-2 and TRBJ2-3): GAGVSQSPSNKVTEKGKDVELRCDPISGHTALYWYRQSLGQGLEFLIYFQGNSAPDKSGLPSDRFSAERTGGSVSTLTIQRTQQEDSAVYLCASSFGAGGITDTQYFGPGTRLTVL.

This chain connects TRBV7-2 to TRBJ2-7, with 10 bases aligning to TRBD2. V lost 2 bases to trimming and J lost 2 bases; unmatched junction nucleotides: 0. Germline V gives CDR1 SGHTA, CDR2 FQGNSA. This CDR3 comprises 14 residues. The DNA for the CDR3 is TGTGCCAGCAGCTTAAGCGGGGGGGCCTACGAGCAGTACTTC. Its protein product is CASSLSGGAYEQYF.

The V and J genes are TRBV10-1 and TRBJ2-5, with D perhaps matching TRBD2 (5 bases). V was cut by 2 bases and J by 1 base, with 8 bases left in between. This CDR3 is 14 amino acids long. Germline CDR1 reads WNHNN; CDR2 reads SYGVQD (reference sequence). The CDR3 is CASSEAGPQETQYF. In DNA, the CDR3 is TGCGCCAGCAGTGAGGCGGGTCCCCAAGAGACCCAGTACTTC.

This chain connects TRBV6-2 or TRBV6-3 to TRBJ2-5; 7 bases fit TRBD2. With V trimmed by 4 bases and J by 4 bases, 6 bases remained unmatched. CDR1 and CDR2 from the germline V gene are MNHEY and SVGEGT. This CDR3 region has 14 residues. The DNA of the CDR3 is TGTGCCAGCAGTTGGCATCCTAGCGGAGAGACCCAGTACTTC. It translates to CASSWHPSGETQYF.

DNA of the CDR3: TGTGCCAGCAGCTACGGACTAGCGGGGGGCGAGCAGTACTTC. As protein: CASSYGLAGGEQYF. This chain joins TRBV7-9 and TRBJ2-7, with TRBD2 identical over 14 bases. Trimming at V came to 4 bases and at J to 6 bases, leaving 2 bases not matched to a gene. This CDR3 region has 14 residues. The germline gives CDR1 SEHNR, CDR2 FQNEAQ (reference sequence).

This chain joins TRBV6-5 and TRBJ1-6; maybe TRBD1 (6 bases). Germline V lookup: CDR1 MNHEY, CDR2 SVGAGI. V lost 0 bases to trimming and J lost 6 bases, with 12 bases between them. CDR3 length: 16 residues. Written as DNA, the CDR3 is TGTGCCAGCAGTTACTCTCCGGGACAAAGTAATTCACCCCTCCACTTT. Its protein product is CASSYSPGQSNSPLHF.

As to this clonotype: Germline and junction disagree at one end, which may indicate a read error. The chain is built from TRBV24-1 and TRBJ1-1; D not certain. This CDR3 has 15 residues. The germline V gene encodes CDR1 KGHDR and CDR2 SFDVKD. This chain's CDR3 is CATNDLKVVDTEAFF. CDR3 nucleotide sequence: TGTGCCACCAATGATTTGAAGGTGGTGGACACTGAAGCTTTCTTT.

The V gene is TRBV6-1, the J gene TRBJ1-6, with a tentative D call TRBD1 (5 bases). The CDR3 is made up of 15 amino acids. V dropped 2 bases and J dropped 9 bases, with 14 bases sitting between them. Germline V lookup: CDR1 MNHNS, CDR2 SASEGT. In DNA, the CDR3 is TGTGCCAGCAGTGAATCGGGGCAGGGCGGTTCACCCCTCCACTTT. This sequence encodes CASSESGQGGSPLHF.